These 29 T cell receptor beta chains share one sample of origin, sequenced in a study of regulatory T cells in long-lasting Graves disease. Libraries of TCR beta came from iRepertoire HTBI primers plus Arm-PCR of CDR3 regions. TCRdb called the multiplex PCR reads again in MiXCR, with one record for every CDR3 protein. The data contain some 450,000 distinct CDR3 sequences, about a quarter of them singletons. Sample time point: persistent/refractory GD, antithyroid drugs over 5 years with positive TRAb. There was RNA extracted from PBMCs, and the TCR library was made from it. The specimen comprised peripheral blood mononuclear cells (PBMCs), sampled when the disease was refractory, from a patient treated with antithyroid drugs. The receptors were sampled from a female donor with Graves disease.

This clonotype has a count of ten or more. V and J are TRBV7-2 and TRBJ2-7; 10 positions agree with TRBD2. There are 16 residues in the CDR3. Germline V gene data show CDR1 as SGHTA and CDR2 as FQGNSA. V dropped 1 base and J dropped 6; count of bases not matched to a gene: 9. The CDR3 here is CASSLEALAGVGEQYF. DNA of the CDR3: TGTGCCAGCAGCTTAGAGGCGCTAGCGGGAGTTGGCGAGCAGTACTTC.

Remarks on this clonotype: It may be a read error: a sequence one base away is much more abundant. The chain combines TRBV28 with TRBJ1-2; D ambiguous. Between the trimmed V and J ends, which lost 7 bases and 3 bases, there was a span of 12 bases. Germline lookup yields CDR1 MDHEN and CDR2 SYDVKM. The CDR3 loop spans 13 amino acids. DNA for the CDR3: TGTGCCAGCAATAGGACCCTTCACTATGGCTACACCTTC. This gives the protein CASNRTLHYGYTF.

This clonotype was observed a few times. This rearrangement joins TRBV2 to TRBJ2-7; TRBD2 might be the D (6 bases). The V and J ends lost 4 bases and 4 bases respectively, with 17 bases between them. The germline gives CDR1 SNHLY, CDR2 FYNNEI. This CDR3 has 15 amino acids. The CDR3 loop reads CASSAPVRGTYEQYF. DNA of the CDR3: TGTGCCAGCAGTGCCCCAGTTCGGGGGACTTACGAGCAGTACTTC.

A note on this clonotype: No conserved phenylalanine or tryptophan ends this CDR3, so it is likely a read error. The V and J genes are TRBV15 and TRBJ2-7; D perhaps matches TRBD1 (6 bases). The CDR3 length is 13 residues. Deletions cut 8 bases from V and 4 bases from J, with 15 bases between. CDR1 and CDR2 (germline): LNHNV, YYDKDF (reference sequence). This CDR3 is CATASGAGYEQYS. In nucleotides, the CDR3 is TGTGCCACCGCATCAGGGGCTGGGTACGAGCAGTACTCC.

This clonotype was seen repeatedly, ten times or more. This chain uses TRBV27 with TRBJ1-5; perhaps TRBD1 as D (5 bases). The CDR3 contains 13 residues. Germline CDR1 and CDR2: MNHEY and SMNVEV (reference sequence). Between the trimmed V and J ends, which lost 8 bases and 7 bases, there was a span of 15 bases. CDR3 bases: TGTGCCAGCTCCGGGTTTTGGGGCCAGCCCCAGCATTTT. Translated: CASSGFWGQPQHF.

At least ten counts were recorded for this clonotype. The chain uses TRBV27 and TRBJ2-7; D is undetermined. Germline CDR1 reads MNHEY; CDR2 reads SMNVEV (reference sequence). The CDR3 runs 13 residues. V lost 3 bases and J 4 bases, leaving 10 bases between the germline ends. Written as DNA, the CDR3 is TGTGCCAGCAGTTTCGGTAGTCTATACGAGCAGTACTTC. This gives the protein CASSFGSLYEQYF.

To note about this clonotype: One end of the junction is discordant with germline, which a read error may explain. The chain recombines TRBV7-2 with TRBJ2-7, with a possible D match to TRBD1 (6 bases). Looked up from germline, CDR1 is SGHTA and CDR2 is FQGNSA. The CDR3 extends over 14 amino acids. The CDR3 protein is CAGSFRRGTYEQYF. For the CDR3, the DNA is TGTGCCGGCAGCTTTAGAAGGGGGACCTACGAGCAGTACTTC.

This clonotype was recorded at least ten times. This chain connects TRBV7-2 to TRBJ1-4; D remains ambiguous. Trimming took off 3 bases at V and 7 bases at J, with 18 bases between the two ends. This CDR3 comprises 16 residues. Germline-derived CDR1 and CDR2 are SGHTA and FQGNSA. DNA of the CDR3: TGTGCCAGCAGCTTGGGGATTAGCAGCCTTGGTGAAAAACTGTTTTTT. Encoded protein: CASSLGISSLGEKLFF.

In this sample, this clonotype turned up many times. This chain connects TRBV20-1 to TRBJ2-5; TRBD1 aligns across 9 bases. V was clipped by 6 bases and J by 5 bases; unmatched bases: 13. The CDR3 consists of 15 residues. The germline V gene has CDR1 DFQATT and CDR2 SNEGSKA (reference sequence). Here the CDR3 reads CSAKPGQGVWETQYF. Here the CDR3 DNA reads TGCAGTGCGAAGCCGGGACAGGGAGTTTGGGAGACCCAGTACTTC.

There are a few counts of this clonotype. Sequence at one end of the junction differs from germline and may be a read error. The chain carries TRBV7-9 and TRBJ2-2; D is unclear. Germline values: CDR1 SEHNR, CDR2 FQNEAQ (reference sequence). The CDR3 totals 10 residues. Here the CDR3 reads CATSTGELFF. The CDR3 region has the DNA TGTGCCACCAGCACCGGGGAGCTGTTTTTT. Complete variable domain (other parts from reference TRBV7-9 and TRBJ2-2): DTGVSQNPRHKITKRGQNVTFRCDPISEHNRLYWYRQTLGQGPEFLTYFQNEAQLEKSRLLSDRFSAERPKGSFSTLEIQRTEQGDSAMYLCATSTGELFFGEGSRLTVL.

This clonotype was picked up many times. The chain links TRBV18 to TRBJ2-7; the D gene is possibly TRBD2 (5 bases). The germline V gene encodes CDR1 KGHSH and CDR2 LQKENI. The CDR3 loop spans 12 amino acids. V dropped 0 bases and J dropped 5 bases, with 5 bases sitting between them. CDR3 DNA: TGTGCCAGCTCACCACCGGAGGACGAGCAGTACTTC. Encoded protein: CASSPPEDEQYF.

This clonotype was observed at least ten times. V usage is TRBV27 and J usage is TRBJ2-2; 8 nucleotides line up with TRBD1. V gave up 10 bases and J gave up 2 bases; unmatched junction bases: 6. The germline CDR1 and CDR2 sequences are MNHEY and SMNVEV (reference sequence). This CDR3 is built from 14 residues. The CDR3 is CATRTGSNTGELFF. CDR3 nucleotide sequence: TGTGCCACACGGACAGGGAGCAACACCGGGGAGCTGTTTTTT.

This chain joins TRBV28 and TRBJ2-1; the match to TRBD2 covers 10 bases. The CDR3 totals 16 residues. Germline CDR1 reads MDHEN; CDR2 reads SYDVKM. Trimming took 4 bases from V and 4 from J; bases not matched to a gene: 7. The CDR3 loop is CASSSLAGDSYNEQFF. Here the CDR3 DNA reads TGTGCCAGCAGTTCCCTAGCGGGAGATTCATACAATGAGCAGTTCTTC.

Only a few counts were recorded for this clonotype. The V call is TRBV5-6, the J call TRBJ2-2, with unresolved D. The germline V gene has CDR1 SGHDT and CDR2 YYEEEE. Trimming shortened V by 4 bases and J by 8 bases, and 12 bases separated the two germline ends. The CDR3 has 13 amino acids. CDR3 sequence reads: CASSLNLKGELFF. CDR3 DNA: TGTGCCAGCAGCCTAAATCTGAAGGGGGAGCTGTTTTTT.

This clonotype appeared a few times. The chain employs TRBV15 and TRBJ1-4; weak D call: TRBD1 (5 bases). V lost 0 bases to trimming and J lost 10 bases, with 18 bases between them. Germline lookup yields CDR1 LNHNV and CDR2 YYDKDF (reference sequence). CDR3 size: 16 residues. The CDR3 sequence: CATSREESAGFRKLFF. In nucleotides, the CDR3 is TGTGCCACCAGCAGAGAGGAGTCAGCAGGGTTTCGAAAACTGTTTTTT.

The chain has TRBV30 and TRBJ2-4; TRBD2 is a possible D gene (5 bases). V lost 8 bases and J lost 8, with 13 bases in between. Germline loops: CDR1 GTSNPN, CDR2 SVGIG (reference sequence). The CDR3 extends over 11 amino acids. In DNA form, the CDR3 reads TGTGCCGGTCGAGTGAGGGACATTCAGTACTTC. Protein product: CAGRVRDIQYF.

This clonotype was seen at least ten times. The chain combines TRBV12-3 or TRBV12-4 with TRBJ2-5, with TRBD2 matching 7 bases. The CDR3 has 14 residues. V was pared by 5 bases and J by 5 bases, with 8 bases of the junction left unmatched. This CDR3 is CASSPGLVVETQYF. Here the CDR3 DNA reads TGTGCCAGCAGTCCCGGACTAGTCGTGGAGACCCAGTACTTC.

This clonotype showed up just a few times. The CDR3 spells CATSRDIENTGELFF. The CDR3 DNA sequence: TGTGCCACCAGCAGAGATATAGAGAACACCGGGGAGCTGTTTTTT. The chain has TRBV15 and TRBJ2-2; D gene unclear. Germline lookup yields CDR1 LNHNV and CDR2 YYDKDF (reference sequence). The CDR3 runs to 15 residues. Trimming pared 0 bases from V and 1 base from J, leaving 6 bases between. Full variable domain (rest looked up from reference TRBV15 and TRBJ2-2): DAMVIQNPRYQVTQFGKPVTLSCSQTLNHNVMYWYQQKSSQAPKLLFHYYDKDFNNEADTPDNFQSRRPNTSFCFLDIRSPGLGDTAMYLCATSRDIENTGELFFGEGSRLTVL.

This clonotype was observed many times. The chain couples TRBV29-1 to TRBJ1-1; 7 bases are a match to TRBD1. Germline CDR1 is SQVTM and CDR2 is ANQGSEA. This CDR3 spans 13 amino acids. V shed 3 bases and J 4 bases; nucleotides not matched to a gene: 5. CDR3 amino acids: CSVEKGAVTEAFF. The CDR3 nucleotides read TGCAGCGTTGAGAAGGGGGCTGTCACTGAAGCTTTCTTT.

Ten or more counts support this clonotype. The chain recombines TRBV2 with TRBJ1-3; D remains ambiguous. Per germline, CDR1 SNHLY and CDR2 FYNNEI. This CDR3 region has 13 residues. The ends were cut back, 5 bases at V and 2 bases at J, with 7 bases in the middle. CDR3 region: CASSLGPGNTIYF. DNA for the CDR3: TGTGCCAGCAGTCTAGGCCCTGGAAACACCATATATTTT.

V is TRBV3-1 and J is TRBJ2-5; 7 nucleotides line up with TRBD2. Germline V gives CDR1 LGHDT, CDR2 YNNKEL (reference sequence). The CDR3 consists of 18 residues. Germline trimming cut 1 base from V and 2 bases from J; bases unmatched to any gene: 13. The CDR3 region is CASSQVPTGGLLQETQYF. Written as DNA, the CDR3 is TGTGCCAGCAGCCAAGTACCTACCGGGGGGTTACTTCAAGAGACCCAGTACTTC.

This clonotype occurred many times. The rearrangement uses TRBV2 and TRBJ1-3; tentatively, D is TRBD1 (5 bases). The CDR3 sequence is 17 residues long. Per the germline V gene, CDR1 is SNHLY and CDR2 is FYNNEI. Trimming removed 5 bases from V and 0 bases from J, with 17 bases in between. Here the CDR3 reads CASSRSGTLTSGNTIYF. CDR3 sequence (DNA): TGTGCCAGCAGTAGATCCGGGACGCTCACCTCTGGAAACACCATATATTTT. Based on the CDR3 plus reference TRBV2 and TRBJ1-3, the full variable domain is EPEVTQTPSHQVTQMGQEVILRCVPISNHLYFYWYRQILGQKVEFLVSFYNNEISEKSEIFDDQFSVERPDGSNFTLKIRSTKLEDSAMYFCASSRSGTLTSGNTIYFGEGSWLTVV.

In this sample, this clonotype turned up a few times. The chain couples TRBV27 to TRBJ2-7; 7 nucleotides match TRBD2. This CDR3 has 15 amino acids. V gave up 2 bases and J gave up 2 bases; unmatched junction bases: 6. Germline-derived CDR1 and CDR2 are MNHEY and SMNVEV (reference sequence). The DNA for the CDR3 is TGTGCCAGCAGTTTAAATGGACTAGGAACCTACGAGCAGTACTTC. Its protein product is CASSLNGLGTYEQYF.

The genes are TRBV7-2 and TRBJ2-1; D unresolved. Per the germline V gene, CDR1 is SGHTA and CDR2 is FQGNSA. The V gene lost 0 bases and the J gene lost 8 bases, with 8 bases spanning the gap. The CDR3 loop spans 13 amino acids. CDR3 in amino acids: CASSLANYYEQFF. CDR3 in DNA: TGTGCCAGCAGCTTAGCGAACTATTATGAGCAGTTCTTC.

With regard to this clonotype: This could be a read error, since a much larger clone is one nucleotide away. The chain links TRBV2 to TRBJ2-2; possible D gene TRBD2, 5 bases. There are 13 residues in the CDR3. Germline CDR1 SNHLY, CDR2 FYNNEI. CDR3 sequence reads: CASKQIVAGELLF. Here the CDR3 DNA reads TGTGCCAGCAAACAAATTGTGGCCGGGGAGCTGCTTTTT.

This clonotype was seen a handful of times. V usage is TRBV5-1 and J usage is TRBJ2-7; D is unresolved. Trimming removed 4 bases from V and 4 bases from J, with 9 bases in between. Germline-derived CDR1 and CDR2 are SGHRS and YFSETQ. This CDR3 comprises 12 residues. DNA of the CDR3: TGCGCCAGCAGCGAATCTTTATACGAGCAGTACTTC. This translates into CASSESLYEQYF.

V is TRBV7-2 and J is TRBJ2-4; 10 nucleotides match TRBD2. The CDR3 is 14 amino acids. J gave up 1 base and V 10 bases, and 4 bases lay outside the gene matches. The germline V gene encodes CDR1 SGHTA and CDR2 FQGNSA. CDR3 DNA: TGTGCCACAGCGGGAGGGCCCGCCAAAAACATTCAGTACTTC. As protein: CATAGGPAKNIQYF.

The chain uses TRBV24-1 and TRBJ2-1; 10 bases match TRBD2. The junction had 7 bases not matched to a gene; V was cut back by 4 bases and J by 8 bases. The CDR3 sequence is 15 residues long. Germline V gene sequence: CDR1 KGHDR, CDR2 SFDVKD. CDR3 sequence: CATSDPGLAIHEQFF. In DNA, the CDR3 is TGTGCCACCAGTGACCCGGGACTAGCGATCCATGAGCAGTTCTTC.

This clonotype was counted a few times. The chain carries TRBV2 and TRBJ2-7; D is perhaps TRBD1 or TRBD2 (5 bases each). V was pared by 6 bases and J by 0 bases, with 18 bases between. Germline V gene lookup returns CDR1 SNHLY and CDR2 FYNNEI. CDR3 size: 16 residues. The CDR3 sequence is CASRRGAILNSYEQYF. The CDR3 DNA is TGTGCCAGCAGGAGAGGGGCTATCTTAAACTCCTACGAGCAGTACTTC.